This T cell receptor beta chain was identified in a study of regulatory T cells in long-lasting Graves disease. Study-level findings and limits: Persistent Graves' disease cases displayed lower TCR diversity than newly diagnosed ones. Persistent disease preferred TRBV28, TRBJ1-2 and TRBJ2-5.

As for time point: newly diagnosed GD, antithyroid drugs for less than 3 months. Following extraction of RNA from PBMCs, that RNA was used to make the TCR library. Building the TCR beta libraries relied on iRepertoire HTBI primers, and CDR3 regions underwent Arm-PCR. Using its own MiXCR run on the multiplex PCR reads, TCRdb lists one record per CDR3 protein. The profile covers about 320,000 distinct CDR3 sequences, with roughly 18% appearing a single time and more than 35% taken by the ten largest. Per germline, CDR1 MDHEN and CDR2 SYDVKM. The CDR3 runs 16 residues. This clonotype appeared a few times. Its target is unknown. Relative to the germline gene, one junction end is altered; a read error may explain this.

The chain joins TRBV28 to TRBJ1-6; possibly TRBD1 for D (6 bases). The TCR comes from a female donor with Graves disease. Sample: peripheral blood mononuclear cells (PBMCs), taken at new diagnosis, from a patient treated with antithyroid drugs. The CDR3 is CAGSFGGGGAGSPLHF. The CDR3 bases are TGTGCCGGCAGTTTCGGTGGCGGGGGCGCGGGATCACCCCTCCACTTT.